Presented here are 22 T cell receptor beta chains from one specimen sequenced in a study of T cells after yellow fever vaccination. From the 5' RACE reads, TCRdb called clonotypes with MiXCR, one entry per CDR3 protein. The sample includes 200,000 to 300,000 distinct CDR3 sequences, approximately 3.8% of them seen just once. The source was PBMCs, collected 15 days after the yellow fever booster vaccination. The source is a man aged 18-30 years who received the YFV17D yellow fever vaccine.

A few counts support this clonotype. The chain uses TRBV5-4 and TRBJ2-5; TRBD2 agrees at 14 bases. V was pared by 4 bases and J by 5 bases, with 7 bases of the junction left unmatched. The CDR3 loop spans 16 amino acids. Germline V lookup: CDR1 SGHNT, CDR2 YYREEE (reference sequence). The CDR3 sequence is CASSRATSGGAETQYF. The CDR3 nucleotides read TGTGCCAGCAGCCGCGCGACTAGCGGGGGGGCTGAGACCCAGTACTTC.

At least ten counts were recorded for this clonotype. The chain is built from TRBV7-2 and TRBJ2-2, with a possible D match to TRBD1 (6 bases). V shed 0 bases and J shed 3 bases, with 11 bases lying between them. The germline V gene has CDR1 SGHTA and CDR2 FQGNSA. This CDR3 comprises 16 residues. This chain's CDR3 is CASSLARRQDTGELFF. Here the CDR3 DNA reads TGTGCCAGCAGCTTAGCGCGAAGACAGGACACCGGGGAGCTGTTTTTT.

This clonotype has ten or more counts. CDR3 loop: CASSHAGYNSPLHF. In DNA form, the CDR3 reads TGTGCCAGCAGCCATGCGGGCTATAATTCACCCCTCCACTTT. This sequence joins TRBV3-1 and TRBJ1-6; D not resolved. Germline CDR1 reads LGHDT; CDR2 reads YNNKEL (reference sequence). CDR3 length: 14 residues. With 3 bases removed from V and 3 bases from J, the gap between germline ends came to 6 bases.

This clonotype came up many times. The chain employs TRBV12-3 or TRBV12-4 and TRBJ2-1, with D maybe TRBD2 (5 bases). Trimming removed 7 bases at V and 8 bases at J, with 21 bases between. The CDR3 loop spans 15 amino acids. The CDR3 bases are TGTGCCAGCACCCCATCCGGGAACCCAAGGGATGAGCAGTTCTTC. Protein product: CASTPSGNPRDEQFF.

Ten or more counts support this clonotype. The rearrangement joins TRBV12-3 or TRBV12-4 to TRBJ2-5, with a tentative D call TRBD2 (7 bases). This CDR3 is built from 16 residues. The ends were cut back, 5 bases at V and 6 bases at J, with 22 bases in the middle. CDR3 residues: CASSPIRGRGTQTQYF. The CDR3 DNA reads TGTGCCAGCAGTCCCATTCGGGGGAGGGGGACTCAGACCCAGTACTTC.

Many counts were recorded for this clonotype. As DNA, the CDR3 is TGCGCCAGCAGCCACAGGGCACCTAACTATGGCTACACCTTC. It specifies CASSHRAPNYGYTF. The chain employs TRBV5-1 and TRBJ1-2; D perhaps matches TRBD1 (6 bases). V lost 4 bases and J 0 bases, leaving 10 bases between the germline ends. The V gene's germline CDR1 is SGHRS and CDR2 YFSETQ. The CDR3 spans 14 residues.

This clonotype was counted ten times or more. This sequence joins TRBV9 and TRBJ2-3, with 7 bases identical to TRBD2. Germline CDR1 SGDLS, CDR2 YYNGEE. The CDR3 runs 15 residues. The junction had 4 bases not matched to a gene; V was cut back by 0 bases and J by 3 bases. The CDR3 DNA reads as TGTGCCAGCAGCGTAGCGGGGGGATTTACAGATACGCAGTATTTT. This sequence encodes CASSVAGGFTDTQYF.

This clonotype was seen ten or more times. J is TRBJ2-3 and V is TRBV20-1; TRBD2 aligns across 9 bases. The CDR3 has 15 residues. The germline CDR1 and CDR2 sequences are DFQATT and SNEGSKA (reference sequence). V lost 5 bases, J lost 1 base, and 7 bases stayed unmatched. The CDR3 DNA reads TGCAGTGCTTTCGTTGGCGGGAGGGGCACAGATACGCAGTATTTT. Protein sequence: CSAFVGGRGTDTQYF.

This clonotype was counted at least ten times. CDR3 DNA sequence: TGTGCCAGCAGCTTCTACGGAAACAATGAGCAGTTCTTC. Translation gives CASSFYGNNEQFF. V is TRBV5-5 and J is TRBJ2-1; D unclear. Germline CDR1 reads SGHKS; CDR2 reads YYEKEE (reference sequence). With 2 bases removed from V and 5 bases from J, the gap between germline ends came to 8 bases. The CDR3 has 13 residues.

This clonotype was recorded many times. This chain links TRBV4-3 with TRBJ2-3; the D is unclear. CDR3 size: 16 residues. The V and J ends lost 0 bases and 2 bases respectively, with 12 bases between them. Germline CDR1 and CDR2: LGHNA and YSLEER. CDR3 sequence reads: CASSQDMGFSTDTQYF. CDR3 DNA: TGCGCCAGCAGCCAAGATATGGGCTTCTCCACAGATACGCAGTATTTT.

This clonotype was observed many times. The gene calls are TRBV11-2 and TRBJ2-3, with 11 bases matching TRBD2. Per the germline V gene, CDR1 is SGHAT and CDR2 is FQNNGV. Germline trimming cut 5 bases from V and 6 bases from J; bases unmatched to any gene: 7. This CDR3 region has 15 residues. The chain's CDR3 is CASSQLTSGIDTQYF. CDR3 coding DNA: TGTGCCAGCAGCCAACTGACTAGCGGGATTGATACGCAGTATTTT.

Note on this clonotype: This may come from a read error, since a much larger clone is one base off. The V and J genes are TRBV28 and TRBJ1-5; D remains ambiguous. The CDR3 has 12 amino acids. CDR1 MDHEN and CDR2 SYDVKM come from the germline V gene. V shed 7 bases and J shed 4 bases, with 8 bases lying between them. The CDR3 DNA reads TGTGCCAGCACCAGAGAGAATCAGCCCCAGCATTTT. Translated, it gives CASTRENQPQHF.

This clonotype appeared many times. The DNA for the CDR3 is TGCGCCAGCAGCTTGGCGCGTAGTGGCAGGAGCACCGGGGAGCTGTTTTTT. Translated: CASSLARSGRSTGELFF. The chain uses TRBV5-1 and TRBJ2-2; D not resolved. This CDR3 is 17 amino acids long. From germline, CDR1 is SGHRS and CDR2 YFSETQ. V was pared by 0 bases and J by 4 bases, with 16 bases between.

As concerns this clonotype: Being one base from a much bigger clone, this may be a read error. The rearrangement links TRBV5-1 to TRBJ1-1; maybe TRBD1 (6 bases). This CDR3 contains 15 residues. Germline loops: CDR1 SGHRS, CDR2 YFSETQ. The CDR3 coding sequence is TGCGCCAGCAGCCCAGGGGTAATTGCGGGCACTGGAGCTTTCTTT. Translation gives CASSPGVIAGTGAFF.

This clonotype came up many times. The CDR3 region has the DNA TGTGCCAGCAGCGCGGAGGGAGGATACAATCAGCCCCAGCATTTT. This translates into CASSAEGGYNQPQHF. This chain joins TRBV5-6 and TRBJ1-5, with D hard to call. V was trimmed by 4 bases and J by 3 bases, leaving 14 bases between them. Germline V lookup: CDR1 SGHDT, CDR2 YYEEEE. This CDR3 has 15 amino acids.

This clonotype was seen at least ten times. V gene TRBV7-2 combines with J gene TRBJ2-1; 7 positions agree with TRBD2. Germline V gene lookup returns CDR1 SGHTA and CDR2 FQGNSA. The CDR3 length is 18 residues. V lost 7 bases and J lost 3; bases outside the gene matches: 18. The CDR3 loop is CASTLAAGRMVLYNEQFF. The DNA for the CDR3 is TGTGCCAGCACCCTAGCGGCAGGGAGAATGGTCCTCTACAATGAGCAGTTCTTC.

This clonotype came up many times. The V call is TRBV29-1, the J call TRBJ2-7, with 8 bases fitting TRBD1. There are 13 residues in the CDR3. V lost 4 bases, J lost 3 bases, and 5 bases stayed unmatched. Germline values: CDR1 SQVTM, CDR2 ANQGSEA. CDR3 loop: CSVGMTGDYEQYF. The DNA for the CDR3 is TGCAGCGTTGGTATGACAGGGGACTACGAGCAGTACTTC.

This clonotype came up many times. The chain is built from TRBV5-1 and TRBJ1-6, with 7 bases matching TRBD1. J lost 7 bases, V lost 4 bases, and 5 bases had no gene match. Germline V gene lookup returns CDR1 SGHRS and CDR2 YFSETQ. The CDR3 length is 14 residues. The chain's CDR3 is CASSADRTNSPLHF. CDR3 coding DNA: TGCGCCAGCAGCGCGGACAGGACGAATTCACCCCTCCACTTT.

This clonotype was detected ten times or more. V gene TRBV4-1 combines with J gene TRBJ2-5; D uncertain. Germline CDR1 reads MGHRA; CDR2 reads YSYEKL. Deletions cut 0 bases from V and 5 bases from J, with 13 bases between. The CDR3 extends over 15 amino acids. The CDR3 protein is CASSQDLKGWETQYF. As DNA, the CDR3 is TGCGCCAGCAGCCAAGATCTTAAAGGGTGGGAGACCCAGTACTTC.

This clonotype was seen repeatedly, ten times or more. J is TRBJ1-5 and V is TRBV11-2; D gene ambiguous. The CDR3 consists of 13 residues. The germline gives CDR1 SGHAT, CDR2 FQNNGV. V lost 3 bases, J lost 4 bases, and 7 bases lay in between. CDR3 amino acids: CASSFLQNQPQHF. DNA of the CDR3: TGTGCCAGCAGCTTTTTACAGAATCAGCCCCAGCATTTT.

This clonotype was recorded at least ten times. V is TRBV2 and J is TRBJ2-2, with a tentative D call TRBD1 (6 bases). The CDR3 has 14 amino acids. Trimming removed 6 bases from V and 6 bases from J, with 14 bases in between. Per the germline V gene, CDR1 is SNHLY and CDR2 is FYNNEI. The CDR3 DNA follows: TGTGCCAGCAGGGTAACGCAGGGGCCCGGGGAGCTGTTTTTT. Encoded protein: CASRVTQGPGELFF.

This clonotype appeared many times. The chain employs TRBV14 and TRBJ2-5; 12 bases fit TRBD1. Trimming took 4 bases from V and 4 from J; bases not matched to a gene: 7. CDR3 length: 16 residues. Germline lookup yields CDR1 SGHDN and CDR2 FVKESK. The CDR3 bases are TGTGCCAGCAGCCCCACCGGGACAGGGGGCTTAGAGACCCAGTACTTC. Residues: CASSPTGTGGLETQYF.